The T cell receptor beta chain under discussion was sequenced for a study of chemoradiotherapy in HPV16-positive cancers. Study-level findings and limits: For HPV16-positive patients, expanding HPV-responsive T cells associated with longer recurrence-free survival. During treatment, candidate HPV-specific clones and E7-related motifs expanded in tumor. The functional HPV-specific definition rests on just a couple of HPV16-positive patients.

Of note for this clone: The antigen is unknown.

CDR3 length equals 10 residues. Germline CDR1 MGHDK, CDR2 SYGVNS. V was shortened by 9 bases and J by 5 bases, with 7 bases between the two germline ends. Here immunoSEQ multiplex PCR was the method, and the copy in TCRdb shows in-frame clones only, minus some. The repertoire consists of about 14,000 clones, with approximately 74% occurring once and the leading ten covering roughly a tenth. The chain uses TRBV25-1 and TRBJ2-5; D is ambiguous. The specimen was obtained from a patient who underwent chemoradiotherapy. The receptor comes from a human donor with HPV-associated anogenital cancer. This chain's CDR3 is CARLRETQYF. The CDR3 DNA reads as TGTGCCAGATTGAGGGAGACCCAGTACTTC.